These 20 T cell receptor beta chains were all obtained from the same sample, sequenced in a study of human T cells and chemical hapten exposure (dated by TCRdb to the early 2020s). Per the publication, the time point label means: pre-sensitization, week 0. The treatment or condition label, read with the paper, signifies: therapeutic diphenylcyclopropenone sensitization with weekly scalp DPC. Libraries were constructed by RACE. TCRdb lists the instrument as NextSeq 500. The public reads were quality trimmed at Q25 with fastp and then assembled into clones with MiXCR by TCRdb, keeping productive beta chains. Rows are combined by CDR3 protein, so each entry shows the most common genes and DNA. In all, the sample holds 150,000 to 200,000 distinct CDR3 sequences, and around 30% of those were seen once. Jointly, the top ten make up less than 3.5% of the sample. This sample comprised whole blood, obtained in connection with sensitization to the hapten diphenylcyclopropenone (DPC). The receptors here all came from a woman aged 25 to 39 with alopecia areata. Some clones in this sample may be carry-over from other donors' samples.

This clonotype was detected many times. This chain joins TRBV10-3 and TRBJ2-5, with D uncertain. This CDR3 spans 12 amino acids. Germline assignment: CDR1 ENHRY and CDR2 SYGVKD. With 0 bases removed from V and 5 bases from J, the gap between germline ends came to 4 bases. The CDR3, as DNA: TGTGCCATCAGTGAGTCGAGCGAGACCCAGTACTTC. It encodes CAISESSETQYF.

In its sample, this clonotype was seen a few times. The J gene is TRBJ1-4, the V gene TRBV2; no definite D call. From germline, CDR1 is SNHLY and CDR2 FYNNEI. The CDR3 is made up of 12 amino acids. The V end lost 7 bases, the J end lost 4 bases, and 7 bases lay between the germline ends. Here the CDR3 reads CASKFFNEKLFF. In DNA form, the CDR3 reads TGTGCCAGCAAGTTCTTTAATGAAAAACTGTTTTTT.

This clonotype has only a few counts. CDR3 amino acids: CASSRSGDQETQYF. CDR3 bases: TGCGCCAGCAGCAGGTCGGGAGACCAAGAGACCCAGTACTTC. J is TRBJ2-5 and V is TRBV5-1, with D perhaps TRBD2 (6 bases). Germline V lookup: CDR1 SGHRS, CDR2 YFSETQ. This CDR3 contains 14 residues. V lost 4 bases to trimming and J lost 0 bases, with 10 bases between them. Combining the CDR3 with reference TRBV5-1 and TRBJ2-5 gives the whole variable domain KAGVTQTPRYLIKTRGQQVTLSCSPISGHRSVSWYQQTPGQGLQFLFEYFSETQRNKGNFPGRFSGRQFSNSRSEMNVSTLELGDSALYLCASSRSGDQETQYFGPGTRLLVL.

The genes are TRBV28 and TRBJ1-5; TRBD1 might be the D (6 bases). The length of the CDR3 is 14 residues. Per the germline V gene, CDR1 is MDHEN and CDR2 is SYDVKM. V lost 5 bases and J lost 1, with 9 bases in between. The CDR3 DNA reads TGTGCCAGCAGTATACAGGGAAGCAATCAGCCCCAGCATTTT. Protein product: CASSIQGSNQPQHF.

In this sample, this clonotype turned up a few times. The rearrangement links TRBV29-1 to TRBJ1-1; a possible D gene is TRBD1 (5 bases). Germline V gene data show CDR1 as SQVTM and CDR2 as ANQGSEA. CDR3 length: 11 amino acids. V lost 7 bases and J 2 bases, leaving 8 bases between the germline ends. CDR3 nucleotide sequence: TGCAGCGGGGGGTCCAACACTGAAGCTTTCTTT. Translated: CSGGSNTEAFF.

The rearrangement uses TRBV4-2 and TRBJ2-4; D could derive from TRBD1 or TRBD2 (5 bases each). This CDR3 comprises 17 residues. The V and J ends lost 2 bases and 0 bases respectively, with 14 bases between them. The germline V gene encodes CDR1 LGHNA and CDR2 YNFKEQ. The CDR3 DNA sequence: TGTGCCAGCAGCCAATCTGGGGGTGGTATAGCCAAAAACATTCAGTACTTC. It yields the protein CASSQSGGGIAKNIQYF.

This clonotype showed up just a few times. The V call is TRBV4-1, the J call TRBJ2-2, with a weak D call TRBD1 (6 bases). The CDR3 has 13 amino acids. Germline loops: CDR1 MGHRA, CDR2 YSYEKL. The V end lost 3 bases, the J end lost 8 bases, and 10 bases lay between the germline ends. The CDR3, as DNA: TGCGCCAGCAGCCAGGATACAGGGGGGGAGCTGTTTTTT. This gives the protein CASSQDTGGELFF.

This clonotype came up a few times. The CDR3 nucleotides are TGTGCCAGCAGCTCAACCGGGACTAGCGTGAATGAGCAGTTCTTC. This codes for CASSSTGTSVNEQFF. This sequence joins TRBV7-3 and TRBJ2-1, with 10 bases fitting TRBD2. With 4 bases clipped from V and 7 bases from J, the junction kept 7 bases outside the gene matches. The germline V gene has CDR1 SGHTA and CDR2 FQGTGA. This CDR3 is 15 amino acids long.

A few counts support this clonotype. J is TRBJ1-1 and V is TRBV4-1; the D is unclear. The V end was cut by 4 bases, the J end by 1 base, with 13 bases between. The CDR3 is made up of 15 amino acids. Germline values: CDR1 MGHRA, CDR2 YSYEKL. DNA of the CDR3: TGCGCCAGCAGCCCACTAACTCCTCGGAACACTGAAGCTTTCTTT. Its protein product is CASSPLTPRNTEAFF.

The V gene is TRBV28, the J gene TRBJ1-1; D remains ambiguous. The V end lost 11 bases, the J end lost 7 bases, and 14 bases lay between the germline ends. From germline, CDR1 is MDHEN and CDR2 SYDVKM. CDR3 length: 11 amino acids. DNA of the CDR3: TGTGCCGGCGGTAACGGTCGTGAAGCTTTCTTT. It encodes CAGGNGREAFF.

This clonotype was counted between two and nine times. This rearrangement joins TRBV29-1 to TRBJ2-7, with a weak D call TRBD2 (6 bases). Deletions cut 6 bases from V and 3 bases from J, with 15 bases between. This CDR3 has 13 amino acids. Germline V gene data show CDR1 as SQVTM and CDR2 as ANQGSEA. The CDR3 protein is CSVGGVWGYEQYF. The CDR3 DNA reads as TGCAGCGTCGGGGGAGTGTGGGGCTACGAGCAGTACTTC.

The chain couples TRBV29-1 to TRBJ2-7; D remains ambiguous. The CDR3 is 12 amino acids. V lost 2 bases to trimming and J lost 3 bases, with 8 bases between them. Germline assignment: CDR1 SQVTM and CDR2 ANQGSEA. The CDR3 sequence: CSVESENYEQYF. The CDR3 nucleotides read TGCAGCGTTGAATCGGAGAACTACGAGCAGTACTTC.

The V call is TRBV6-2 or TRBV6-3, the J call TRBJ2-7, with unresolved D. Germline loops: CDR1 MNHEY, CDR2 SVGEGT. The length of the CDR3 is 13 residues. Trimming removed 10 bases from V and 2 bases from J, with 15 bases in between. CDR3 DNA sequence: TGTGCCACCACGAAGAGCGTTACCTACGAGCAGTACTTC. This sequence encodes CATTKSVTYEQYF.

The rearrangement joins TRBV15 to TRBJ2-7; D is perhaps TRBD1 (5 bases). Deletions cut 4 bases from V and 3 bases from J, with 16 bases between. Germline V gives CDR1 LNHNV, CDR2 YYDKDF (reference sequence). CDR3 length equals 15 residues. CDR3 sequence reads: CATSTGHSGYYEQYF. CDR3 sequence (DNA): TGTGCCACCAGCACCGGACACTCAGGGTACTACGAGCAGTACTTC.

This clonotype was seen more than once but under ten times. This sequence joins TRBV29-1 and TRBJ1-1; a weak D match, TRBD1 (5 bases). This CDR3 region has 14 residues. V lost 1 base, J lost 3 bases, and 12 bases lay in between. The germline CDR1 and CDR2 sequences are SQVTM and ANQGSEA. The CDR3 protein is CSVEGTRVDTEAFF. The CDR3 DNA reads TGCAGCGTTGAAGGTACCAGGGTAGACACTGAAGCTTTCTTT.

This chain uses TRBV2 with TRBJ1-5, with TRBD1 as a possible D gene (5 bases). Trimming cost V 6 bases and J 5 bases, with 11 bases left between them. There are 13 residues in the CDR3. Germline-derived CDR1 and CDR2 are SNHLY and FYNNEI. The CDR3 nucleotides read TGTGCCAGCAGGGGGGGGTGGGATCAGCCCCAGCATTTT. Protein sequence: CASRGGWDQPQHF.

The sample holds a few counts of this clonotype. The V call is TRBV11-2, the J call TRBJ1-1; D ambiguous. The CDR3 runs to 15 residues. V was pared by 5 bases and J by 2 bases, with 15 bases between. The germline gives CDR1 SGHAT, CDR2 FQNNGV. The CDR3 DNA sequence: TGTGCCAGCAGCCAAACGGCAGGCAAAAACACTGAAGCTTTCTTT. Its protein is CASSQTAGKNTEAFF.

Only one count was recorded for this clonotype. V gene TRBV4-1 combines with J gene TRBJ1-1; 7 bases match TRBD1. CDR1 and CDR2 (germline): MGHRA, YSYEKL. The ends lost 3 bases at V and 0 bases at J; junction bases unmatched: 13. The CDR3 totals 18 residues. CDR3 sequence reads: CASSQNKLTGRVNTEAFF. CDR3 DNA: TGCGCCAGCAGCCAGAACAAACTGACAGGGAGGGTGAACACTGAAGCTTTCTTT.

This clonotype was counted at least ten times. This chain joins TRBV28 and TRBJ1-4, with 8 nucleotides matching TRBD1. CDR3 length equals 15 residues. V was pared by 8 bases and J by 7 bases, with 12 bases of the junction left unmatched. Germline CDR1 reads MDHEN; CDR2 reads SYDVKM. The CDR3 coding sequence is TGTGCCAGCGGGCTTTACAGGGGGTCTGGTGAAAAACTGTTTTTT. Encoded protein: CASGLYRGSGEKLFF.

The sample holds a few counts of this clonotype. The V call is TRBV10-3, the J call TRBJ2-1, with 7 bases lining up with TRBD1. This CDR3 comprises 13 residues. Germline assignment: CDR1 ENHRY and CDR2 SYGVKD. J lost 2 bases, V lost 9 bases, and 4 bases had no gene match. For the CDR3, the DNA is TGTGCCATGTCCGGGACAGCCTACAATGAGCAGTTCTTC. This sequence encodes CAMSGTAYNEQFF.